This TCR beta chain was sequenced during a study of blood T cell repertoires in COVID-19. Germline lookup yields CDR1 SGDLS and CDR2 YYNGEE. The CDR3 consists of 15 residues. The V end was cut by 3 bases, the J end by 5 bases, with 14 bases between. The data were produced by immunoSEQ multiplex PCR, yet TCRdb's version contains in-frame clones alone and is incomplete. Among under 300,000 clones listed, about 90% were seen once. This chain joins TRBV9 and TRBJ1-4; D is possibly TRBD1 (5 bases). The sequencing sample was made of peripheral blood. This sequence was found in a man aged 55 to 69 who had recovered from COVID-19. The CDR3 spells CASSARQTLNEKLFF. In DNA form, the CDR3 reads TGTGCCAGCAGCGCCCGACAGACACTAAATGAAAAACTGTTTTTT.